This T cell receptor (beta chain) originates from a study of early T cells in non-severe SARS-CoV-2 infection. Study at large: Sequencing of unsorted whole blood was done on bulk RNA, leaving chains unpaired. Regarding the study as a whole: Missing private and CD4 specificities, VDJdb matching favored anti-spike CD8 responses.

The library protocol tagged individual cDNA molecules with unique molecular identifiers. TCRdb re-derived calls from the 5' RACE reads in MiXCR, one entry per CDR3 protein. The table shows fewer than 55,000 distinct CDR3 sequences, with approximately 4% occurring only once. This clonotype was seen ten or more times. Its antigen is not known. Trimming removed 5 bases from V and 0 bases from J, with 14 bases in between. The CDR3 length is 16 residues. Germline V gives CDR1 SGHVS, CDR2 FQNEAQ. The chain carries TRBV7-8 and TRBJ1-5, with TRBD1 as a possible D gene (5 bases). The sample taken for sequencing was whole blood. This receptor was identified in an adult who was a healthcare worker with PCR-confirmed SARS-CoV-2 infection or an uninfected control (not recorded which). DNA for the CDR3: TGTGCCAGCAGCGCCACCCGGGACGGTAGCAATCAGCCCCAGCATTTT. Protein: CASSATRDGSNQPQHF.